This T cell receptor (beta chain) appears in the sequencing data of a study of cytomegalovirus exposure and HLA in healthy donors. The germline V and J ends were trimmed by 1 base and 4 bases, with 4 bases remaining between them. The CDR3 totals 13 residues. Germline CDR1 and CDR2: SEHNR and FQNEAQ (reference sequence). Primers included in the PCR were 60 Vbeta and 13 Jbeta primers. Clones were read by immunoSEQ multiplex PCR, and TCRdb kept only the in-frame ones, dropping some. The data contain a few hundred thousand clones, 75% to 80% of them singletons. The rearrangement uses TRBV7-9 and TRBJ2-2, with D uncertain. This TCR was sampled from a man between 18 and 29 years old in good health and CMV-seronegative. The specimen was PBMCs. The CDR3 DNA sequence: TGTGCCAGCAGCTTAGTTATCACCGGGGAGCTGTTTTTT. Amino acid sequence: CASSLVITGELFF. Full variable domain (outside the CDR3, taken from reference TRBV7-9 and TRBJ2-2): DTGVSQNPRHKITKRGQNVTFRCDPISEHNRLYWYRQTLGQGPEFLTYFQNEAQLEKSRLLSDRFSAERPKGSFSTLEIQRTEQGDSAMYLCASSLVITGELFFGEGSRLTVL.